A single sample is the source of the 29 T cell receptor beta chains below, sequenced in a study of early T cells in non-severe SARS-CoV-2 infection. TCRdb reprocessed the 5' RACE reads with MiXCR, giving one entry per CDR3 protein. This sample has under 85,000 distinct CDR3 sequences; roughly 8.7% occur once, and the top ten carry roughly 6%. The sequenced sample consisted of whole blood. The receptors shown here come from an adult who was a healthcare worker with PCR-confirmed SARS-CoV-2 infection or an uninfected control (not recorded which).

The V and J genes are TRBV7-2 and TRBJ1-5; no clear D. Trimming took off 5 bases at V and 4 bases at J, with 9 bases between the two ends. The germline V gene has CDR1 SGHTA and CDR2 FQGNSA. The CDR3 runs 13 residues. CDR3 sequence reads: CASSPDANQPQHF. As DNA, the CDR3 is TGTGCCAGCAGCCCAGATGCAAATCAGCCCCAGCATTTT.

This clonotype was picked up many times. V gene TRBV12-3 or TRBV12-4 combines with J gene TRBJ1-1, with D possibly matching TRBD1 (6 bases). The germline V and J ends were trimmed by 6 bases and 0 bases, with 14 bases remaining between them. CDR3 length equals 15 residues. CDR3 sequence reads: CASSSHGGLNTEAFF. The CDR3 bases are TGTGCCAGCAGCTCTCATGGGGGCTTGAACACTGAAGCTTTCTTT.

The chain recombines TRBV7-2 with TRBJ1-1; D gene ambiguous. Germline V gene data show CDR1 as SGHTA and CDR2 as FQGNSA. V gave up 3 bases and J gave up 5 bases, with 13 bases separating them. The CDR3 consists of 14 residues. CDR3: CASSFEGSGTEAFF. In DNA form, the CDR3 reads TGTGCCAGCAGCTTTGAAGGCAGTGGGACTGAAGCTTTCTTT.

On this clonotype itself: This clone may be a read error of a much larger clone one base away. The V and J genes are TRBV5-1 and TRBJ2-5; 8 positions match TRBD2. The ends lost 4 bases at V and 4 bases at J; junction bases unmatched: 12. Germline V gives CDR1 SGHRS, CDR2 YFSETQ. The CDR3 sequence is 16 residues long. CDR3 coding DNA: TGCGCCAGCAGCCTCAGGACTAGCAGGAGATTAGAGACCCAGTACTTC. Amino acids: CASSLRTSRRLETQYF.

The chain uses TRBV7-9 and TRBJ2-1; D is undetermined. The germline V gene has CDR1 SEHNR and CDR2 FQNEAQ (reference sequence). V was pared by 2 bases and J by 4 bases, with 9 bases between. This CDR3 contains 14 residues. CDR3 DNA sequence: TGTGCCAGCAGCTTAACCCCTAGATACAATGAGCAGTTCTTC. Protein sequence: CASSLTPRYNEQFF.

J is TRBJ2-1 and V is TRBV29-1; 11 bases map to TRBD2. Germline V gene lookup returns CDR1 SQVTM and CDR2 ANQGSEA. This CDR3 contains 14 residues. The trim removed 7 bases at V and 5 bases at J, leaving 7 bases unmatched. The CDR3 region is CSATGTSGHNEQFF. The CDR3 DNA is TGCAGCGCAACCGGGACTAGCGGACACAATGAGCAGTTCTTC.

The rearrangement uses TRBV28 and TRBJ1-4; no firm D call. Trimming took off 3 bases at V and 5 bases at J, with 13 bases between the two ends. Germline CDR1 and CDR2: MDHEN and SYDVKM. This CDR3 region has 15 residues. The CDR3 sequence: CASSLKFQGNEKLFF. CDR3 bases: TGTGCCAGCAGTTTGAAATTCCAAGGAAATGAAAAACTGTTTTTT. Full variable domain (remainder filled in from reference TRBV28 and TRBJ1-4): DVKVTQSSRYLVKRTGEKVFLECVQDMDHENMFWYRQDPGLGLRLIYFSYDVKMKEKGDIPEGYSVSREKKERFSLILESASTNQTSMYLCASSLKFQGNEKLFFGSGTQLSVL.

This clonotype was counted between two and nine times. The chain carries TRBV4-1 and TRBJ2-1; possibly TRBD1 for D (6 bases). This CDR3 is built from 17 residues. Germline lookup yields CDR1 MGHRA and CDR2 YSYEKL. Trimming cost V 0 bases and J 0 bases, with 12 bases left between them. DNA for the CDR3: TGCGCCAGCAGCCAAGAGGGACAACTCCTCTCCTACAATGAGCAGTTCTTC. Translating it yields CASSQEGQLLSYNEQFF.

This clonotype was observed many times. The genes are TRBV11-2 and TRBJ2-1, with 10 nucleotides matching TRBD1. V trimming: 5 bases; J trimming: 6 bases; junction bases outside the gene matches: 13. The germline CDR1 and CDR2 sequences are SGHAT and FQNNGV. The CDR3 totals 17 residues. For the CDR3, the DNA is TGTGCCAGCAGCGTAAAGGGGAGACAGGGGGCTGCCAATGAGCAGTTCTTC. This encodes CASSVKGRQGAANEQFF.

The V and J genes are TRBV7-2 and TRBJ1-1; D is unclear. This CDR3 is built from 12 residues. CDR1 and CDR2 (germline): SGHTA, FQGNSA. V dropped 5 bases and J dropped 8 bases, with 12 bases sitting between them. The CDR3 nucleotides are TGTGCCAGCAGCCCTATGCCGACCGAAGCTTTCTTT. Translating gives CASSPMPTEAFF. Combining the CDR3 with reference TRBV7-2 and TRBJ1-1 gives the whole variable domain GAGVSQSPSNKVTEKGKDVELRCDPISGHTALYWYRQSLGQGLEFLIYFQGNSAPDKSGLPSDRFSAERTGGSVSTLTIQRTQQEDSAVYLCASSPMPTEAFFGQGTRLTVV.

The rearrangement links TRBV29-1 to TRBJ2-1; no firm D call. CDR1 SQVTM and CDR2 ANQGSEA come from the germline V gene. V was trimmed by 7 bases and J by 6 bases, leaving 10 bases between them. This CDR3 spans 11 amino acids. The CDR3 sequence is CSAEGSNEQFF. CDR3 bases: TGCAGCGCCGAAGGTAGCAATGAGCAGTTCTTC.

This clonotype appeared many times. This sequence joins TRBV10-3 and TRBJ2-5, with TRBD1 identical over 8 bases. CDR1 and CDR2 from the germline V gene are ENHRY and SYGVKD. The CDR3 is made up of 12 amino acids. Trimming removed 10 bases from V and 5 bases from J; junction bases left unmatched: 6. In nucleotides, the CDR3 is TGTGCCACCATGACAGGGGAGGAGACCCAGTACTTC. Residues: CATMTGEETQYF.

This clonotype was recorded at least ten times. The chain has TRBV3-1 and TRBJ2-3; D unresolved. Germline V gene lookup returns CDR1 LGHDT and CDR2 YNNKEL (reference sequence). V was pared by 1 base and J by 7 bases, with 6 bases between. This CDR3 comprises 12 residues. CDR3 protein: CASSQGRNTQYF. The CDR3 DNA sequence: TGTGCCAGCAGCCAAGGTCGAAATACGCAGTATTTT.

In this sample, this clonotype turned up many times. The chain recombines TRBV7-9 with TRBJ2-3; no firm D call. The germline V gene encodes CDR1 SEHNR and CDR2 FQNEAQ (reference sequence). Trimming shortened V by 0 bases and J by 3 bases, and 10 bases separated the two germline ends. This CDR3 contains 15 residues. The CDR3 loop is CASSLARVATDTQYF. CDR3 nucleotides: TGTGCCAGCAGCTTAGCGCGAGTGGCTACAGATACGCAGTATTTT.

This clonotype turned up a few times. The V call is TRBV11-3, the J call TRBJ2-1, with 14 bases lining up with TRBD2. CDR3 size: 16 residues. Germline trimming cut 5 bases from V and 5 bases from J; bases unmatched to any gene: 5. Per germline, CDR1 SGHNT and CDR2 YENEEA. CDR3 bases: TGTGCCAGCAGCCTAACGGGACTAGCGGGAGACAATGAGCAGTTCTTC. This gives the protein CASSLTGLAGDNEQFF.

The rearrangement links TRBV5-1 to TRBJ1-1; D is ambiguous. CDR3 length equals 14 residues. Trimming shortened V by 5 bases and J by 4 bases, and 15 bases separated the two germline ends. Germline CDR1 is SGHRS and CDR2 is YFSETQ. The CDR3 DNA reads as TGCGCCAGCAGTAAATCCAGACGGGGCACTGAAGCTTTCTTT. Protein product: CASSKSRRGTEAFF.

This clonotype was seen a handful of times. The V gene is TRBV20-1, the J gene TRBJ2-1; maybe TRBD2 (5 bases). This CDR3 is built from 13 residues. V shed 6 bases and J shed 0 bases, with 9 bases lying between them. Per the germline V gene, CDR1 is DFQATT and CDR2 is SNEGSKA (reference sequence). Here the CDR3 DNA reads TGCAGTGCACTGGGGAGCTCCTACAATGAGCAGTTCTTC. Amino acids: CSALGSSYNEQFF.

The sample holds many counts of this clonotype. The gene calls are TRBV12-3 or TRBV12-4 and TRBJ2-1; D not resolved. V was pared by 5 bases and J by 9 bases, with 8 bases between. The CDR3 consists of 11 residues. CDR3 in amino acids: CASSVMIEQFF. The CDR3 DNA is TGTGCCAGCAGTGTGATGATTGAGCAGTTCTTC.

This clonotype was detected a few times. The chain has TRBV4-3 and TRBJ2-1; D ambiguous. This CDR3 comprises 16 residues. Germline V lookup: CDR1 LGHNA, CDR2 YSLEER. V lost 0 bases to trimming and J lost 0 bases, with 9 bases between them. CDR3 sequence: CASSQDLDYSYNEQFF. DNA for the CDR3: TGCGCCAGCAGCCAAGATTTGGATTACTCCTACAATGAGCAGTTCTTC.

This clonotype came up a few times. The rearrangement links TRBV4-1 to TRBJ2-1, with a tentative D call TRBD2 (6 bases). Trimming pared 3 bases from V and 0 bases from J, leaving 15 bases between. This CDR3 is 17 amino acids long. The germline gives CDR1 MGHRA, CDR2 YSYEKL. The CDR3 protein is CASSHASGLPSYNEQFF. DNA of the CDR3: TGCGCCAGCAGCCATGCCTCGGGACTCCCCTCCTACAATGAGCAGTTCTTC.

This clonotype was found a few times. The rearrangement uses TRBV7-9 and TRBJ2-1; D perhaps matches TRBD1 (5 bases). Per germline, CDR1 SEHNR and CDR2 FQNEAQ (reference sequence). The ends were cut back, 1 base at V and 5 bases at J, with 12 bases in the middle. CDR3 length: 15 residues. DNA for the CDR3: TGTGCCAGCAGCTTAGGTATAGGGGAAAACAATGAGCAGTTCTTC. This gives the protein CASSLGIGENNEQFF. The full variable domain, completed using reference TRBV7-9 and TRBJ2-1, is DTGVSQNPRHKITKRGQNVTFRCDPISEHNRLYWYRQTLGQGPEFLTYFQNEAQLEKSRLLSDRFSAERPKGSFSTLEIQRTEQGDSAMYLCASSLGIGENNEQFFGPGTRLTVL.

The chain employs TRBV19 and TRBJ2-3, with D maybe TRBD2 (6 bases). Deletions cut 3 bases from V and 8 bases from J, with 15 bases between. Germline V gene data show CDR1 as LNHDA and CDR2 as SQIVND (reference sequence). The CDR3 is made up of 14 amino acids. This CDR3 reads CASSILNPGGTQYF. The CDR3 bases are TGTGCCAGTAGTATTCTCAACCCCGGGGGTACGCAGTATTTT.

Only a few counts were recorded for this clonotype. The rearrangement links TRBV2 to TRBJ1-5; the D is unclear. Between the trimmed V and J ends, which lost 6 bases and 5 bases, there was a span of 11 bases. Germline V lookup: CDR1 SNHLY, CDR2 FYNNEI. The CDR3 runs to 13 residues. CDR3 sequence (DNA): TGTGCCAGCAGGTTGGTTGGGGATCAGCCCCAGCATTTT. Amino acid sequence: CASRLVGDQPQHF.

This clonotype was seen repeatedly, ten times or more. The chain uses TRBV12-3 or TRBV12-4 and TRBJ1-5; D is perhaps TRBD1 (5 bases). The CDR3 runs to 14 residues. Trimming stripped 5 bases from V and 3 bases from J, with 11 bases between. CDR3 protein: CASSRQGINQPQHF. Here the CDR3 DNA reads TGTGCCAGCAGTCGCCAGGGCATCAATCAGCCCCAGCATTTT.

This clonotype was observed a single time. V is TRBV7-2 and J is TRBJ1-5, with D possibly TRBD1 on 5 matching bases. V was trimmed by 4 bases and J by 1 base, leaving 8 bases between them. The CDR3 totals 14 residues. CDR1 SGHTA and CDR2 FQGNSA come from the germline V gene. CDR3 loop: CASSYTGSNQPQHF. CDR3 bases: TGTGCCAGCAGCTACACAGGCAGCAATCAGCCCCAGCATTTT.

This clonotype was counted between two and nine times. This chain links TRBV6-5 with TRBJ1-6; D gene unclear. CDR3 length: 16 residues. V lost 7 bases, J lost 14 bases, and 27 bases lay in between. Per the germline V gene, CDR1 is MNHEY and CDR2 is SVGAGI. The CDR3 reads CASTTNRAMYHQTLHF. CDR3 bases: TGTGCCAGCACCACGAACAGAGCGATGTACCACCAGACCCTCCACTTT.

This clonotype was counted at least ten times. V and J are TRBV20-1 and TRBJ2-7; D remains unclear. The CDR3 runs to 12 residues. V lost 1 base and J 0 bases, leaving 4 bases between the germline ends. Germline CDR1 and CDR2: DFQATT and SNEGSKA (reference sequence). CDR3 sequence (DNA): TGCAGTGCTAGAGCAGTCTCCTACGAGCAGTACTTC. It encodes CSARAVSYEQYF.

This clonotype was detected a few times. The genes are TRBV6-6 and TRBJ1-4; perhaps TRBD1 as D (6 bases). The germline gives CDR1 MNHNY, CDR2 SVGAGI (reference sequence). The CDR3 is 15 residues long. Trimming stripped 8 bases from V and 0 bases from J, with 13 bases between. Here the CDR3 DNA reads TGTGCCAGCTGGGACACCACCTCAACTAATGAAAAACTGTTTTTT. Amino acid sequence: CASWDTTSTNEKLFF.

This clonotype came up many times. This sequence joins TRBV4-2 and TRBJ2-2; 7 bases are shared with TRBD1. The germline V gene has CDR1 LGHNA and CDR2 YNFKEQ. The CDR3 is 16 residues long. The V gene end was trimmed by 1 base and the J gene end by 4 bases; junction bases not matched to a gene: 6. The CDR3, as DNA: TGTGCCAGCAGCCAAGGCCTACAGGGGCGCACCGGGGAGCTGTTTTTT. Translating gives CASSQGLQGRTGELFF.